The 14 T cell receptor beta chains reported below all come from one sample, sequenced in a study of cytomegalovirus exposure and HLA in healthy donors. Amplification used 60 Vbeta primers and 13 Jbeta primers. Sequencing used immunoSEQ multiplex PCR; TCRdb keeps in-frame clones, though not all of them. The table shows some 190,000 clones, with approximately 80% occurring only once. Sample: PBMCs. The receptors were sampled from a girl aged 5-17 years in good health and CMV-seropositive.

The rearrangement joins TRBV7-6 to TRBJ2-7; no firm D call. V was clipped by 5 bases and J by 6 bases, with 11 bases between them. Germline V CDR1 and CDR2: SGHVS, FNYEAQ. The length of the CDR3 is 12 residues. CDR3 protein: CASSAPLGEQYF. The CDR3, as DNA: TGTGCCAGCAGCGCGCCCCTAGGCGAGCAGTACTTC. The full variable domain, its missing parts supplied by reference TRBV7-6 and TRBJ2-7, is GAGVSQSPRYKVTKRGQDVALRCDPISGHVSLYWYRQALGQGPEFLTYFNYEAQQDKSGLPNDRFSAERPEGSISTLTIQRTEQRDSAMYRCASSAPLGEQYFGPGTRLTVT.

This clone was detected a few times. This chain links TRBV4-2 with TRBJ2-1; 8 bases agree with TRBD2. From germline, CDR1 is LGHNA and CDR2 YNFKEQ. V was pared by 1 base and J by 5 bases, with 10 bases of the junction left unmatched. The CDR3 loop spans 17 amino acids. CDR3 DNA: TGTGCCAGCAGCCAAGTAGGCCAGCGGGAGTCCCACAATGAGCAGTTCTTC. This codes for CASSQVGQRESHNEQFF.

This chain connects TRBV28 to TRBJ1-3; D uncertain. Germline loops: CDR1 MDHEN, CDR2 SYDVKM. The CDR3 length is 13 residues. V was cut by 3 bases and J by 2 bases, with 5 bases left in between. CDR3: CASSFLPGNTIYF. The CDR3 nucleotides read TGTGCCAGCAGTTTTCTCCCTGGAAACACCATATATTTT.

This clone was recorded once. V gene TRBV5-1 combines with J gene TRBJ2-5; D is uncertain. The germline gives CDR1 SGHRS, CDR2 YFSETQ. Trimming stripped 0 bases from V and 2 bases from J, with 8 bases between. The CDR3 length is 14 residues. The CDR3 here is CASSLGVSQETQYF. The CDR3, as DNA: TGCGCCAGCAGCTTGGGAGTTTCACAAGAGACCCAGTACTTC.

V usage is TRBV4-1 and J usage is TRBJ2-5, with 13 bases fitting TRBD2. The trim removed 4 bases at V and 5 bases at J, leaving 4 bases unmatched. The CDR3 runs 15 residues. Germline V gene data show CDR1 as MGHRA and CDR2 as YSYEKL. Here the CDR3 DNA reads TGCGCCAGCAGCCGGGAGACTAGCGGGAGGGAGACCCAGTACTTC. Translating gives CASSRETSGRETQYF.

The chain employs TRBV27 and TRBJ1-1, with TRBD1 matching over 8 bases. The CDR3 runs 15 residues. Trimming removed 5 bases from V and 5 bases from J; junction bases left unmatched: 10. Per germline, CDR1 MNHEY and CDR2 SMNVEV (reference sequence). The CDR3 region is CASSDPGGLETEAFF. Here the CDR3 DNA reads TGTGCCAGCAGTGACCCAGGGGGCCTAGAGACTGAAGCTTTCTTT.

This clone has just one count. The chain is built from TRBV27 and TRBJ2-6, with unresolved D. Germline V lookup: CDR1 MNHEY, CDR2 SMNVEV (reference sequence). V dropped 7 bases and J dropped 4 bases, with 11 bases sitting between them. The CDR3 extends over 14 amino acids. The CDR3 reads CASNLVAGANVLTF. The CDR3 nucleotides read TGTGCCAGCAATCTCGTGGCCGGGGCCAACGTCCTGACTTTC. Filled out from reference TRBV27 and TRBJ2-6, the complete variable domain reads EAQVTQNPRYLITVTGKKLTVTCSQNMNHEYMSWYRQDPGLGLRQIYYSMNVEVTDKGDVPEGYKVSRKEKRNFPLILESPSPNQTSLYFCASNLVAGANVLTFGAGSRLTVL.

This clone was seen only a few times. The chain recombines TRBV6-1 with TRBJ2-7, with TRBD1 matching over 8 bases. The length of the CDR3 is 14 residues. J lost 5 bases, V lost 7 bases, and 10 bases had no gene match. Germline V lookup: CDR1 MNHNS, CDR2 SASEGT. CDR3 loop: CASTPGQGVNEQYF. CDR3 coding DNA: TGTGCCAGCACCCCAGGACAGGGCGTGAACGAGCAGTACTTC.

This clone was counted between two and nine times. The rearrangement uses TRBV5-6 and TRBJ2-7; 9 positions match TRBD1. CDR1 and CDR2 from the germline V gene are SGHDT and YYEEEE. The CDR3 is 18 amino acids. V was clipped by 1 base and J by 2 bases; unmatched bases: 13. CDR3 amino acids: CASSLTGTGKENPYEQYF. CDR3 sequence (DNA): TGTGCCAGCAGCTTGACCGGGACAGGGAAAGAAAATCCCTACGAGCAGTACTTC.

The sample holds one count of this clone. CDR3 in amino acids: CATLSTGGANYNEQFF. The CDR3 bases are TGTGCCACTCTCTCTACTGGGGGGGCTAACTACAATGAGCAGTTCTTC. The chain recombines TRBV10-3 with TRBJ2-1; TRBD2 might be the D (7 bases). CDR1 ENHRY and CDR2 SYGVKD come from the germline V gene. This CDR3 region has 16 residues. V was trimmed by 10 bases and J by 3 bases, leaving 22 bases between them.

The chain joins TRBV9 to TRBJ2-7; 10 positions agree with TRBD2. This CDR3 has 15 amino acids. The trim removed 4 bases at V and 1 base at J, leaving 5 bases unmatched. Looked up from germline, CDR1 is SGDLS and CDR2 is YYNGEE. The CDR3 nucleotides are TGTGCCAGCAGCCGAGGACTAGCGGATTCCTACGAGCAGTACTTC. Translating gives CASSRGLADSYEQYF.

The V and J genes are TRBV29-1 and TRBJ1-2, with TRBD1 identical over 7 bases. CDR3 size: 14 residues. From germline, CDR1 is SQVTM and CDR2 ANQGSEA. V shed 7 bases, J shed 1 base, and the junction held 9 bases outside the gene matches. CDR3 DNA: TGCAGCGATTCCGGGACAGACGATAACTATGGCTACACCTTC. Protein: CSDSGTDDNYGYTF.

This sequence joins TRBV4-2 and TRBJ2-7; 8 nucleotides match TRBD2. V shed 3 bases, J shed 3 bases, and the junction held 13 bases outside the gene matches. This CDR3 contains 17 residues. Germline CDR1 is LGHNA and CDR2 is YNFKEQ. The CDR3 region is CASSHLRTSPGSYEQYF. In nucleotides, the CDR3 is TGTGCCAGCAGCCACCTACGGACTAGCCCCGGCAGCTACGAGCAGTACTTC.

The rearrangement uses TRBV7-9 and TRBJ2-7; 7 nucleotides line up with TRBD1. The CDR3 contains 13 residues. V trimming: 4 bases; J trimming: 1 base; junction bases outside the gene matches: 1. Per germline, CDR1 SEHNR and CDR2 FQNEAQ (reference sequence). CDR3 sequence: CASSWDRSYEQYF. The CDR3 nucleotides read TGTGCCAGCAGCTGGGACAGATCCTACGAGCAGTACTTC.